One sample yielded the 5 T cell receptor beta chains listed below, sequenced in a study of control samples from healthy donors and cancer patients. Assay: immunoSEQ multiplex PCR; the TCRdb copy retains only in-frame clones and omits some. The table includes roughly 170,000 clones, 88% detected once. The source material was blood. These receptor sequences come from a woman in her twenties or thirties in good health.

In this sample, this clone turned up once. CDR3: CASNGGFPEKLFF. CDR3 coding DNA: TGTGCCAGCAATGGGGGGTTCCCTGAAAAACTGTTTTTT. The chain combines TRBV2 with TRBJ1-4, with D possibly TRBD1 on 5 matching bases. The CDR3 contains 13 residues. The V gene lost 7 bases and the J gene lost 7 bases, with 13 bases spanning the gap. Germline V gives CDR1 SNHLY, CDR2 FYNNEI. Supplemented by reference TRBV2 and TRBJ1-4, the full variable domain reads EPEVTQTPSHQVTQMGQEVILRCVPISNHLYFYWYRQILGQKVEFLVSFYNNEISEKSEIFDDQFSVERPDGSNFTLKIRSTKLEDSAMYFCASNGGFPEKLFFGSGTQLSVL.

This chain joins TRBV7-9 and TRBJ1-1; possibly TRBD1 for D (5 bases). There are 13 residues in the CDR3. V lost 4 bases and J 7 bases, leaving 13 bases between the germline ends. CDR1 and CDR2 from the germline V gene are SEHNR and FQNEAQ (reference sequence). The CDR3 DNA is TGTGCCAGCAGCTACCGCGACAGTTATGAAGCTTTCTTT. Amino acids: CASSYRDSYEAFF.

This rearrangement joins TRBV7-2 to TRBJ1-4, with 11 bases fitting TRBD1. Trimming at V came to 4 bases and at J to 7 bases, leaving 14 bases not matched to a gene. The CDR3 spans 18 residues. Germline CDR1 is SGHTA and CDR2 is FQGNSA. The CDR3 DNA reads as TGTGCCAGCAGCTCAGGACAGGGGGCTTTCGGCGGCGGTGAAAAACTGTTTTTT. Translated: CASSSGQGAFGGGEKLFF.

In nucleotides, the CDR3 is TGTGCCAGCAGTCGTGGGGGGGACGACCTAAACACCGGGGAGCTGTTTTTT. This codes for CASSRGGDDLNTGELFF. The V call is TRBV6-4, the J call TRBJ2-2; 7 positions agree with TRBD2. This CDR3 spans 17 amino acids. Looked up from germline, CDR1 is MRHNA and CDR2 is SNTAGT. Trimming removed 5 bases from V and 2 bases from J; junction bases left unmatched: 11.

The chain joins TRBV15 to TRBJ2-1; TRBD1 is a possible D gene (6 bases). CDR3 length: 17 amino acids. Trimming stripped 0 bases from V and 0 bases from J, with 12 bases between. Per the germline V gene, CDR1 is LNHNV and CDR2 is YYDKDF (reference sequence). The DNA for the CDR3 is TGTGCCACCAGCAGAGATAAGGACAGTTTCTCCTACAATGAGCAGTTCTTC. Amino acid sequence: CATSRDKDSFSYNEQFF.